Listed here are 27 T cell receptor beta chains from one sample, sequenced in a study of monozygotic twins with inflammatory bowel disease. TCRdb reprocessed the 5' RACE reads and stores each CDR3 protein as one record, lacking DNA. The sample's table shows approximately 45,000 distinct CDR3 sequences. The specimen sequenced was blood. Receptors originate from a human donor with ulcerative colitis or Crohn's disease, or a healthy co-twin of an affected twin (not recorded which).

The chain combines TRBV5-4 with TRBJ2-5. Germline V gene data show CDR1 as SGHNT and CDR2 as YYREEE (reference sequence). The CDR3 is 12 amino acids. The CDR3 loop reads CASTAADETQYF.

The chain joins TRBV20-1 to TRBJ1-1; checking the TCRdb D call of TRBD1 is not possible without DNA. Germline assignment: CDR1 DFQATT and CDR2 SNEGSKA (reference sequence). This CDR3 is built from 14 residues. CDR3 residues: CSATRGEGSTEAFF.

By frequency, this clonotype registers medium-sized. V and J are TRBV3-1 and TRBJ2-1. Germline CDR1 and CDR2: LGHDT and YNNKEL (reference sequence). The CDR3 covers 14 residues. Here the CDR3 reads CASSQGPIHNEQFF.

The V gene is TRBV20-1, the J gene TRBJ2-7. Germline assignment: CDR1 DFQATT and CDR2 SNEGSKA (reference sequence). The CDR3 extends over 13 amino acids. The CDR3 loop is CSASDLATYEQYF.

The chain recombines TRBV7-6 with TRBJ2-5; the TCRdb D gene call, TRBD2, has no DNA to confirm it. Germline CDR1 and CDR2: SGHVS and FNYEAQ. The CDR3 is made up of 14 amino acids. This chain's CDR3 is CASSGLAGQETQYF.

V is TRBV28 and J is TRBJ2-1; without DNA, the TCRdb call of TRBD1 cannot be checked. CDR3 length: 15 residues. Germline lookup yields CDR1 MDHEN and CDR2 SYDVKM. CDR3 residues: CASSPWDRGRHEQFF.

The rearrangement uses TRBV5-1 and TRBJ2-3; there is no DNA to check the TCRdb D call of TRBD1. The CDR3 loop spans 15 amino acids. Germline CDR1 and CDR2: SGHRS and YFSETQ. This chain's CDR3 is CASSFQTGTTDTQYF.

The V call is TRBV11-2, the J call TRBJ2-4; TCRdb proposes TRBD1, but this gene call is untestable without DNA. The CDR3 runs to 19 residues. Germline V CDR1 and CDR2: SGHAT, FQNNGV. The CDR3 reads CASSPRSLDGKLAKNIQYF.

The genes are TRBV5-1 and TRBJ2-3; there is no DNA to check the TCRdb D call of TRBD2. The CDR3 sequence is 15 residues long. The germline CDR1 and CDR2 sequences are SGHRS and YFSETQ. CDR3 region: CASRTGPESTDTQYF.

The gene calls are TRBV27 and TRBJ2-1; there is no DNA to check the TCRdb D call of TRBD1. The germline gives CDR1 MNHEY, CDR2 SMNVEV (reference sequence). The CDR3 runs 15 residues. The CDR3 sequence: CASSLLDRAYNEQFF.

The chain recombines TRBV5-5 with TRBJ2-3; no DNA is available, so the TRBD1 call from TCRdb remains unchecked. There are 13 residues in the CDR3. Germline V gene lookup returns CDR1 SGHKS and CDR2 YYEKEE (reference sequence). CDR3: CAGWHRGTDTQYF.

V gene TRBV10-3 combines with J gene TRBJ1-1. The CDR3 extends over 13 amino acids. Germline CDR1 and CDR2: ENHRY and SYGVKD. CDR3 loop: CAINQKLNTEAFF.

This chain links TRBV4-1 with TRBJ1-1; TCRdb designates TRBD1, a call that cannot be tested without DNA. From germline, CDR1 is MGHRA and CDR2 YSYEKL. CDR3 size: 16 residues. The CDR3 loop is CASSQGSGASNTEAFF.

V and J are TRBV12-5 and TRBJ2-5. The CDR3 spans 11 residues. Germline CDR1 LGHNT, CDR2 FRNRAP. The CDR3 is CASGLGETQYF.

The chain has TRBV6-1 and TRBJ2-1; TCRdb's D gene call, TRBD2, goes unchecked for lack of DNA. Germline CDR1 and CDR2: MNHNS and SASEGT. CDR3 size: 15 residues. The CDR3 sequence is CASSPSGTGYNEQFF.

This chain connects TRBV28 to TRBJ2-7; TCRdb lists TRBD1, though no DNA is available to test this call. The CDR3 runs to 14 residues. Germline V gene data show CDR1 as MDHEN and CDR2 as SYDVKM. This CDR3 reads CASIGPGQSSEQYF.

This rearrangement joins TRBV5-8 to TRBJ2-5. Germline CDR1 is SGHTS and CDR2 is YDEGEE. The CDR3 extends over 11 amino acids. The CDR3 sequence: CASRYEETQYF.

The chain couples TRBV19 to TRBJ1-1. From germline, CDR1 is LNHDA and CDR2 SQIVND (reference sequence). This CDR3 region has 15 residues. CDR3 in amino acids: CASSIGWGGRPEAFF.

The rearrangement joins TRBV5-5 to TRBJ2-3; the D gene TCRdb calls, TRBD2, cannot be checked with no DNA. There are 17 residues in the CDR3. Germline CDR1 and CDR2: SGHKS and YYEKEE (reference sequence). CDR3 sequence: CASRLRTSGGITDTQYF.

The genes are TRBV13 and TRBJ2-3; the D call of TRBD1 rests on TCRdb alone, since no DNA is present to check it. This CDR3 region has 16 residues. The germline V gene has CDR1 PRHDT and CDR2 FYEKMQ (reference sequence). CDR3 residues: CASSLASRGLTDTQYF.

The chain couples TRBV5-1 to TRBJ1-6; the TCRdb call, TRBD1, lacks DNA for checking. The CDR3 totals 15 residues. Germline-derived CDR1 and CDR2 are SGHRS and YFSETQ. The CDR3 here is CASSLNVQANSPLHF.

This chain uses TRBV12-3 or TRBV12-4 with TRBJ1-5; TCRdb's D call, TRBD1, is unchecked because there is no DNA. This CDR3 has 14 residues. CDR3 protein: CASTGPGADQPQHF.

This chain uses TRBV20-1 with TRBJ1-1; TCRdb gives TRBD1 as the D gene, but with no DNA this cannot be confirmed. CDR3 length: 15 amino acids. Per the germline V gene, CDR1 is DFQATT and CDR2 is SNEGSKA (reference sequence). Here the CDR3 reads CSARGGILMNTEAFF.

The chain carries TRBV5-6 and TRBJ2-1. Germline loops: CDR1 SGHDT, CDR2 YYEEEE. The CDR3 consists of 15 residues. CDR3 sequence: CASSLTVGSYNEQFF. Filled out from reference TRBV5-6 and TRBJ2-1, the complete variable domain reads DAGVTQSPTHLIKTRGQQVTLRCSPKSGHDTVSWYQQALGQGPQFIFQYYEEEERQRGNFPDRFSGHQFPNYSSELNVNALLLGDSALYLCASSLTVGSYNEQFFGPGTRLTVL.

J is TRBJ1-2 and V is TRBV5-1; TCRdb indicates TRBD1, and absent DNA this call remains unverified. The CDR3 consists of 15 residues. Per germline, CDR1 SGHRS and CDR2 YFSETQ. CDR3 in amino acids: CASSLGTAPNYGYTF.

This chain connects TRBV5-1 to TRBJ2-7; with no DNA, the TCRdb D assignment of TRBD1 cannot be verified. Germline V gene lookup returns CDR1 SGHRS and CDR2 YFSETQ. The CDR3 runs to 14 residues. The CDR3 spells CASSRTGGNYEQYF.

CDR3 sequence: CASGLTSNQPQHF. J is TRBJ1-5 and V is TRBV28. CDR1 and CDR2 from the germline V gene are MDHEN and SYDVKM. The CDR3 runs to 13 residues. Full variable domain (missing parts from reference TRBV28 and TRBJ1-5): DVKVTQSSRYLVKRTGEKVFLECVQDMDHENMFWYRQDPGLGLRLIYFSYDVKMKEKGDIPEGYSVSREKKERFSLILESASTNQTSMYLCASGLTSNQPQHFGDGTRLSIL.